The sequence of this T cell receptor beta chain was determined in a study of blood T cells in healthy people across ages. General study points: More naive CD4+ cells and higher diversity were found in long-lived than in aged donors.

In regard to this clonotype: Its target is unknown.

Per the germline V gene, CDR1 is PRHDT and CDR2 is FYEKMQ (reference sequence). The CDR3 loop spans 14 amino acids. V shed 2 bases and J shed 13 bases, with 18 bases lying between them. For the second PCR, which ran for roughly 6 to 12 cycles, a sample-barcoded 5' primer and a J-beta primer mix were used. Each cDNA was tagged by a template-switch adaptor containing 12 random nucleotides. Every sample returned 2.5 million or more CDR3-containing paired-end reads. MiXCR, run by TCRdb on the 5' RACE reads, gives a single entry per CDR3 protein. This sample carries over a million distinct CDR3 sequences, around 42% of them seen once, and the ten largest clones take roughly 7.9%.

The sequence derives from a woman aged 18-29 years in good health. Material: blood. The chain employs TRBV13 and TRBJ2-1; maybe TRBD1 (5 bases). CDR3 nucleotide sequence: TGTGCCAGCAGCTTACTCGCAGTACAGGAGACCCAGTTCTTC. This sequence encodes CASSLLAVQETQFF.